Below are 17 T cell receptor beta chains sequenced from a single sample in a study of response to subunit inactivated influenza vaccine. Using its own MiXCR run on the RT-PCR reads, TCRdb lists one record per CDR3 protein. The repertoire holds 500,000 to 600,000 distinct CDR3 sequences, with 10% to 15% as singletons. This material consisted of PBMCs from blood, taken about 40 days after vaccination. Every receptor here comes from a man aged 45-65 years who received an inactivated influenza vaccine.

This chain connects TRBV12-3 or TRBV12-4 to TRBJ1-1; maybe TRBD1 (5 bases). The V end was cut by 3 bases, the J end by 11 bases, with 10 bases between. The length of the CDR3 is 11 residues. CDR3 sequence: CASSFGGEAFF. In DNA, the CDR3 is TGTGCCAGCAGTTTCGGGGGAGAGGCTTTCTTT.

The chain couples TRBV12-3 or TRBV12-4 to TRBJ1-2, with 10 bases aligning to TRBD1. The CDR3 runs 13 residues. Germline trimming cut 6 bases from V and 6 bases from J; bases unmatched to any gene: 4. CDR3 residues: CASSRQGADGYTF. CDR3 DNA: TGTGCCAGCAGCCGACAGGGGGCGGATGGCTACACCTTC.

In its sample, this clonotype was seen a few times. V is TRBV20-1 and J is TRBJ1-2; D remains ambiguous. V dropped 6 bases and J dropped 0 bases, with 8 bases sitting between them. The CDR3 has 12 residues. Per germline, CDR1 DFQATT and CDR2 SNEGSKA (reference sequence). CDR3 DNA: TGCAGTGCAACGACCGCTAACTATGGCTACACCTTC. Amino acid sequence: CSATTANYGYTF.

This clonotype was counted between two and nine times. This chain joins TRBV6-4 and TRBJ2-1; a possible D gene is TRBD1 (6 bases). V dropped 6 bases and J dropped 0 bases, with 15 bases sitting between them. CDR3 length: 16 residues. Germline CDR1 and CDR2: MRHNA and SNTAGT. CDR3 residues: CASSPTGFSSYNEQFF. The CDR3 DNA follows: TGTGCCAGCAGCCCTACAGGGTTCAGCTCCTACAATGAGCAGTTCTTC.

V and J are TRBV10-3 and TRBJ2-2, with 10 positions matching TRBD1. The germline V gene encodes CDR1 ENHRY and CDR2 SYGVKD. The CDR3 contains 14 residues. After removal of 11 bases from V and 3 bases from J, the junction contained 6 bases not matched to a gene. In nucleotides, the CDR3 is TGTGCCGCAGGGACAGGGGTCGACACCGGGGAGCTGTTTTTT. Its translation is CAAGTGVDTGELFF.

This clonotype was seen only a few times. The rearrangement links TRBV30 to TRBJ2-1, with TRBD2 as a possible D gene (5 bases). V was pared by 2 bases and J by 4 bases, with 18 bases between. The CDR3 runs to 16 residues. Germline V gives CDR1 GTSNPN, CDR2 SVGIG (reference sequence). Written as DNA, the CDR3 is TGTGCCTGGAGTATATTAAGAGGGAGACCGTACAATGAGCAGTTCTTC. It codes for CAWSILRGRPYNEQFF.

The rearrangement joins TRBV6-5 to TRBJ2-5, with D possibly called TRBD1 or TRBD2 (6 bases each). Germline CDR1 reads MNHEY; CDR2 reads SVGAGI. The CDR3 has 14 residues. The germline V and J ends were trimmed by 4 bases and 10 bases, with 19 bases remaining between them. CDR3 nucleotides: TGTGCCAGCAGTTCCGTTCTAGCGAGGGGGGACCAGTACTTC. It is translated as CASSSVLARGDQYF.

This clonotype was counted only a few times. J is TRBJ2-5 and V is TRBV12-3 or TRBV12-4; D gene ambiguous. The CDR3 loop spans 15 amino acids. Trimming took 5 bases from V and 1 from J, leaving 14 bases between them. CDR3 DNA: TGTGCCAGCAGTCTAGGACCGATCCTCCAAGAGACCCAGTACTTC. Its translation: CASSLGPILQETQYF.

CDR3 DNA: TGCGCCAGCAGCCAAGGGACAGGGGGCTCCTACAATGAGCAGTTCTTC. Translating it yields CASSQGTGGSYNEQFF. The chain links TRBV4-1 to TRBJ2-1, with 10 bases matching TRBD1. The V segment lost 1 base and the J segment 0 bases; nucleotides outside the gene matches: 0. The CDR3 runs 16 residues. Per germline, CDR1 MGHRA and CDR2 YSYEKL.

V and J are TRBV2 and TRBJ2-5, with TRBD2 identical over 9 bases. CDR1 is SNHLY and CDR2 is FYNNEI in the germline V gene. Losses at the gene ends were 0 bases for V and 7 bases for J; bases not matched to a gene: 9. The CDR3 has 16 amino acids. CDR3 residues: CASSEASGRSPGTQYF. CDR3 nucleotide sequence: TGTGCCAGCAGTGAAGCTAGCGGGAGATCCCCGGGGACCCAGTACTTC.

The chain is built from TRBV7-2 and TRBJ2-7; D is perhaps TRBD1 (7 bases). The CDR3 spans 15 residues. Germline CDR1 and CDR2: SGHTA and FQGNSA. Deletions cut 4 bases from V and 4 bases from J, with 17 bases between. The CDR3 DNA is TGTGCCAGCAGCTCCGAAGGAGGGACAGCTTACGAGCAGTACTTC. It encodes CASSSEGGTAYEQYF.

There are many counts of this clonotype. V and J are TRBV12-3 or TRBV12-4 and TRBJ2-7; possibly TRBD1 for D (6 bases). V gave up 5 bases and J gave up 0 bases, with 11 bases separating them. The CDR3 has 14 amino acids. Here the CDR3 DNA reads TGTGCCAGCAGTAGGGGGATTAGCTCCTACGAGCAGTACTTC. It encodes CASSRGISSYEQYF.

This clonotype turned up a few times. The J gene is TRBJ1-2, the V gene TRBV12-3 or TRBV12-4, with 7 nucleotides matching TRBD1. After removal of 5 bases from V and 2 bases from J, the junction contained 11 bases not matched to a gene. The CDR3 loop spans 16 amino acids. In nucleotides, the CDR3 is TGTGCCAGCAGTCCCTATGGGACAGCGCAGAACTATGGCTACACCTTC. It is translated as CASSPYGTAQNYGYTF.

This chain uses TRBV20-1 with TRBJ2-2, with a tentative D call TRBD2 (6 bases). Germline V gene data show CDR1 as DFQATT and CDR2 as SNEGSKA (reference sequence). CDR3 size: 16 residues. Trimming removed 3 bases at V and 5 bases at J, with 19 bases between. CDR3 region: CSARDPGRSLTGELFF. CDR3 in DNA: TGCAGTGCTAGGGACCCTGGGAGGTCCTTAACCGGGGAGCTGTTTTTT.

The V call is TRBV6-4, the J call TRBJ2-3, with 11 bases identical to TRBD2. Germline V gives CDR1 MRHNA, CDR2 SNTAGT. V dropped 6 bases and J dropped 5; count of bases not matched to a gene: 10. This CDR3 is 16 amino acids long. CDR3 in DNA: TGTGCCAGCAGGTCCGTAGCGGGGGGGCCTCTAGATACGCAGTATTTT. Residues: CASRSVAGGPLDTQYF.

There are a few counts of this clonotype. The rearrangement uses TRBV6-1 and TRBJ1-1; D perhaps matches TRBD1 (6 bases). This CDR3 has 13 amino acids. CDR1 is MNHNS and CDR2 is SASEGT in the germline V gene. V was pared by 7 bases and J by 8 bases, with 17 bases between. The CDR3 nucleotides are TGTGCCAGCACCGTTGTAAGGGGGTCGGAAGCTTTCTTT. This gives the protein CASTVVRGSEAFF.

This clonotype appeared a few times. The rearrangement uses TRBV28 and TRBJ2-7; no firm D call. CDR1 MDHEN and CDR2 SYDVKM come from the germline V gene. This CDR3 region has 16 residues. The V gene lost 6 bases and the J gene lost 5 bases, with 23 bases spanning the gap. The CDR3 DNA reads as TGTGCCAGCAGGTCGGAGATCTACCGGATGGGTGACGAGCAGTACTTC. Its translation is CASRSEIYRMGDEQYF.